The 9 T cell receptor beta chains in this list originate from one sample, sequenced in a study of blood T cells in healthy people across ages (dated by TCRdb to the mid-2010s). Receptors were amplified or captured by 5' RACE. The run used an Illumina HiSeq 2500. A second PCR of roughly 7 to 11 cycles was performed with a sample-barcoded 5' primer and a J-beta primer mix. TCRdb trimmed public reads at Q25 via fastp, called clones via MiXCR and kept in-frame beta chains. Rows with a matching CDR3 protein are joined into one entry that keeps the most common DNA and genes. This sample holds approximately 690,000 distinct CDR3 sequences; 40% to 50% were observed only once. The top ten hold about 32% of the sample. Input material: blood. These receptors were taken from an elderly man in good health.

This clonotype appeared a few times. The CDR3 spells CATVSRGGVYEQYF. The CDR3, as DNA: TGTGCCACCGTATCCCGGGGAGGGGTTTACGAGCAGTACTTC. The rearrangement joins TRBV21-1 to TRBJ2-7; TRBD1 is the table's D call, not checked against the DNA. TRBV21-1 is described as a pseudogene. The CDR3 consists of 14 residues.

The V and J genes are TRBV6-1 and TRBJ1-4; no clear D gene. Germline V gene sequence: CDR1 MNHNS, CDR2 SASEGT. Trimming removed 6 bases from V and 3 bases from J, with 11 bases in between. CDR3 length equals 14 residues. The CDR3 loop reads CASRAGDSNEKLFF. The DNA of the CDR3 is TGTGCCAGCAGAGCAGGCGACTCTAATGAAAAACTGTTTTTT.

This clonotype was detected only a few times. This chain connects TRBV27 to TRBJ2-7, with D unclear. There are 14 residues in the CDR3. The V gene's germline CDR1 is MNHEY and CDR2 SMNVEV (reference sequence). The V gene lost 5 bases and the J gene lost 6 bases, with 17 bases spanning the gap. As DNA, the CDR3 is TGTGCCAGCAGTGTACGGCAGCCGCCTTCCGAGCAGTACTTC. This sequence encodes CASSVRQPPSEQYF.

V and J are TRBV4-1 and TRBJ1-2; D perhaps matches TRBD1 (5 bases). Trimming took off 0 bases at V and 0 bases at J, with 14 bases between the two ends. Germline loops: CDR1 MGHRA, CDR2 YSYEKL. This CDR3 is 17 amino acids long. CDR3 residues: CASSQEVVREANYGYTF. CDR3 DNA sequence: TGCGCCAGCAGCCAAGAAGTGGTCAGGGAGGCTAACTATGGCTACACCTTC.

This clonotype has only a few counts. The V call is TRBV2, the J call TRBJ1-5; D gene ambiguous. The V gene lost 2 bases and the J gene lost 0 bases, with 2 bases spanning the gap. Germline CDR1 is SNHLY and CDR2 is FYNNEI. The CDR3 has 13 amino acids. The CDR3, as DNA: TGTGCCAGCAGTGAAAATAGCAATCAGCCCCAGCATTTT. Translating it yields CASSENSNQPQHF.

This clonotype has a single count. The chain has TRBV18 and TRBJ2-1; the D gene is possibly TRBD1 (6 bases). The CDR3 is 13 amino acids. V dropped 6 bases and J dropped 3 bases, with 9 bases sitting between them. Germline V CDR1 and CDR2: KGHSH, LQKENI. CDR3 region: CASSHRDYNEQFF. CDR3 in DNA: TGTGCCAGCTCTCACAGGGACTACAATGAGCAGTTCTTC.

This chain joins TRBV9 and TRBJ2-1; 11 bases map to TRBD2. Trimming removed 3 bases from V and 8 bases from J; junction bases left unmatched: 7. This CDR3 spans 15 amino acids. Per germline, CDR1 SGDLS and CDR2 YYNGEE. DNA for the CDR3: TGTGCCAGCAGCGGACGACTAGCGGGAAAGGATGAGCAGTTCTTC. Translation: CASSGRLAGKDEQFF.

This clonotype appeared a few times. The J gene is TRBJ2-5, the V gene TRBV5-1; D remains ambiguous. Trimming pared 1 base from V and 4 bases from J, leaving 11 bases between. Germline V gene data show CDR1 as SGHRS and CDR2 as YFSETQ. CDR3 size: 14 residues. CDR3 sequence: CASSLSDSGETQYF. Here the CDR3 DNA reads TGCGCCAGCAGCTTGTCCGACTCGGGAGAGACCCAGTACTTC.

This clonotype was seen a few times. The CDR3, as DNA: TGCAGTGCTAGTCCCGGGACGGACGAGCAGTACTTC. Translating gives CSASPGTDEQYF. V and J are TRBV20-1 and TRBJ2-7; either TRBD1 or TRBD2 may fit D (5 bases each). Germline V CDR1 and CDR2: DFQATT, SNEGSKA (reference sequence). CDR3 length equals 12 residues. V lost 3 bases to trimming and J lost 5 bases, with 11 bases between them.